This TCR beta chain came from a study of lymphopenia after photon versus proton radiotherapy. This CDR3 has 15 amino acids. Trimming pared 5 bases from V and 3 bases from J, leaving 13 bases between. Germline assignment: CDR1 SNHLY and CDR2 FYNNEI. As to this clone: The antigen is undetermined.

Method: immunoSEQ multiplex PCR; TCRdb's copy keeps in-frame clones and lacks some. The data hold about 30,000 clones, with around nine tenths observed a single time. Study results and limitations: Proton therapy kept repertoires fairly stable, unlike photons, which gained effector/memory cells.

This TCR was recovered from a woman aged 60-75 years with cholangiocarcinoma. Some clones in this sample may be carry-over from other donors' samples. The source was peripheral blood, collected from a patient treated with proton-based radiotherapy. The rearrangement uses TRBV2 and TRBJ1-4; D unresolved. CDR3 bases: TGTGCCAGCAGTCCCCGCGGAGGTGCTAATGAAAAACTGTTTTTT. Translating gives CASSPRGGANEKLFF.